The 7 T cell receptor beta chains given below trace back to one sample, sequenced in a study of PD-L1 blockade in urothelial cancer. Clones were read by immunoSEQ multiplex PCR, and TCRdb kept only the in-frame ones, dropping some. This table has about 56,000 clones, 85% to 90% appearing once. Sequences were derived from PBMCs, sampled around atezolizumab (anti-PD-L1) treatment. The receptor set was obtained from a man in his forties or fifties with urothelial cancer.

This clone came up once. V is TRBV27 and J is TRBJ2-7, with D possibly being TRBD2 (5 bases). CDR1 and CDR2 (germline): MNHEY, SMNVEV (reference sequence). The V and J ends lost 6 bases and 0 bases respectively, with 18 bases between them. The length of the CDR3 is 16 residues. In DNA form, the CDR3 reads TGTGCCAGCAGCCCCTTCCCGGGAACCTACTCCTACGAGCAGTACTTC. Encoded protein: CASSPFPGTYSYEQYF.

The chain couples TRBV28 to TRBJ2-7, with 8 bases that match TRBD2. Germline CDR1 MDHEN, CDR2 SYDVKM. J was trimmed by 1 base and V by 2 bases; bases with no gene match: 4. The CDR3 is made up of 15 amino acids. CDR3 residues: CASSLTGLGSYEQYF. For the CDR3, the DNA is TGTGCCAGCAGTTTAACGGGACTAGGATCCTACGAGCAGTACTTC. Based on the CDR3 plus reference TRBV28 and TRBJ2-7, the full variable domain is DVKVTQSSRYLVKRTGEKVFLECVQDMDHENMFWYRQDPGLGLRLIYFSYDVKMKEKGDIPEGYSVSREKKERFSLILESASTNQTSMYLCASSLTGLGSYEQYFGPGTRLTVT.

The V and J genes are TRBV6-1 and TRBJ2-7, with 7 bases lining up with TRBD1. J gave up 7 bases and V 4 bases, and 10 bases lay outside the gene matches. The CDR3 sequence is 14 residues long. Germline loops: CDR1 MNHNS, CDR2 SASEGT. CDR3 protein: CASSGERGLGEQYF. CDR3 DNA sequence: TGTGCCAGCAGTGGCGAAAGGGGGCTGGGGGAGCAGTACTTC.

The V and J genes are TRBV2 and TRBJ2-7; 10 bases map to TRBD2. CDR1 is SNHLY, CDR2 FYNNEI, per germline. The length of the CDR3 is 15 residues. With V trimmed by 1 base and J by 3 bases, 3 bases remained unmatched. CDR3 bases: TGTGCCAGCAGTGAAGTAGCGGGAGGAGTCTACGAGCAGTACTTC. Translation gives CASSEVAGGVYEQYF.

This clone turned up a few times. V gene TRBV28 combines with J gene TRBJ1-2, with D hard to call. Germline V CDR1 and CDR2: MDHEN, SYDVKM. The CDR3 length is 17 residues. Between the trimmed V and J ends, which lost 1 base and 4 bases, there was a span of 19 bases. The CDR3 loop reads CASSLYPSGFTPYGYTF. The CDR3 region has the DNA TGTGCCAGCAGTTTATATCCCTCCGGTTTTACTCCCTATGGCTACACCTTC.

The genes are TRBV6-6 and TRBJ2-7; 10 bases match TRBD2. Unmatched junction bases numbered 9, after V lost 6 bases and J lost 4 bases. The CDR3 runs 15 residues. The germline V gene has CDR1 MNHNY and CDR2 SVGAGI (reference sequence). CDR3 protein: CASSPTGTSAYEQYF. The CDR3 DNA is TGTGCCAGCAGCCCTACCGGGACTAGCGCGTACGAGCAGTACTTC.

The count of this clone is one. In DNA form, the CDR3 reads TGTGCCAGCAGCCTTTACTCCGGGAACGAGCAGTACTTC. Protein: CASSLYSGNEQYF. V and J are TRBV7-9 and TRBJ2-7; D is perhaps TRBD2 (5 bases). The V and J ends lost 5 bases and 5 bases respectively, with 13 bases between them. Germline lookup yields CDR1 SEHNR and CDR2 FQNEAQ (reference sequence). CDR3 length: 13 residues. Filled out from reference TRBV7-9 and TRBJ2-7, the complete variable domain reads DTGVSQNPRHKITKRGQNVTFRCDPISEHNRLYWYRQTLGQGPEFLTYFQNEAQLEKSRLLSDRFSAERPKGSFSTLEIQRTEQGDSAMYLCASSLYSGNEQYFGPGTRLTVT.